Presented here are 8 T cell receptor beta chains from one specimen sequenced in a study of blood T cell repertoires in COVID-19. Repertoires were generated with immunoSEQ multiplex PCR, while TCRdb's copy carries only in-frame clones and drops some. The profile shows 53,000 or so clones, less than 95% of them singletons. What was sequenced was peripheral blood. The receptors come from a man in his forties with acute or convalescent COVID-19.

The J gene is TRBJ1-4, the V gene TRBV5-6; TRBD1 matches 9 bases. The CDR3 is 16 amino acids. Germline V gene lookup returns CDR1 SGHDT and CDR2 YYEEEE. V was pared by 4 bases and J by 1 base, with 5 bases of the junction left unmatched. The CDR3 sequence is CASSAGTGRTNEKLFF. The CDR3, as DNA: TGTGCCAGCAGCGCGGGGACAGGGCGAACTAATGAAAAACTGTTTTTT.

The rearrangement uses TRBV29-1 and TRBJ2-1; 10 positions match TRBD2. Germline CDR1 and CDR2: SQVTM and ANQGSEA. The length of the CDR3 is 13 residues. J lost 7 bases, V lost 3 bases, and 3 bases had no gene match. Here the CDR3 reads CSVESSGRNEQFF. CDR3 DNA: TGCAGCGTTGAGTCTAGCGGGAGAAATGAGCAGTTCTTC.

This chain joins TRBV3-1 (or the pseudogene TRBV3-2) and TRBJ2-1, with 10 bases aligning to TRBD1. CDR3 size: 16 residues. V trimming: 3 bases; J trimming: 5 bases; junction bases outside the gene matches: 7. Germline values: CDR1 LGHDT, CDR2 YNNKEL (reference sequence). CDR3 sequence reads: CASSQEPGQGNNEQFF. The CDR3 region has the DNA TGTGCCAGCAGCCAGGAACCGGGACAGGGGAACAATGAGCAGTTCTTC.

Only one count was recorded for this clone. The chain couples TRBV5-1 to TRBJ1-2, with 7 bases that match TRBD1. There are 13 residues in the CDR3. Germline CDR1 and CDR2: SGHRS and YFSETQ. After removal of 4 bases from V and 2 bases from J, the junction contained 2 bases not matched to a gene. Here the CDR3 reads CASSTGQNYGYTF. CDR3 nucleotides: TGCGCCAGCAGCACGGGACAGAACTATGGCTACACCTTC.

V is TRBV6-4 and J is TRBJ1-2; possible D gene TRBD1, 6 bases. Trimming stripped 4 bases from V and 4 bases from J, with 13 bases between. Germline CDR1 is MRHNA and CDR2 is SNTAGT. This CDR3 is built from 14 residues. CDR3: CASSADSSSYGYTF. The DNA of the CDR3 is TGTGCCAGCAGTGCGGACAGTTCTTCCTATGGCTACACCTTC.

The J gene is TRBJ2-2, the V gene TRBV3-1 (or the pseudogene TRBV3-2); 10 nucleotides agree with TRBD2. Trimming took 1 base from V and 6 from J; bases not matched to a gene: 8. This CDR3 contains 17 residues. Germline assignment: CDR1 LGHDT and CDR2 YNNKEL (reference sequence). The CDR3 is CASSQVAQREGPGELFF. The CDR3 DNA sequence: TGTGCCAGCAGCCAAGTTGCCCAGCGGGAGGGCCCCGGGGAGCTGTTTTTT.

The chain combines TRBV7-9 with TRBJ2-7; D is undetermined. The germline gives CDR1 SEHNR, CDR2 FQNEAQ (reference sequence). Trimming left V 0 bases short and J 4 bases short, with 10 bases between. This CDR3 comprises 14 residues. The CDR3 sequence: CASSLAGTGYEQYF. DNA of the CDR3: TGTGCCAGCAGCTTAGCAGGCACCGGGTACGAGCAGTACTTC.

This chain connects TRBV19 to TRBJ2-1, with a tentative D call TRBD1 (6 bases). V lost 0 bases and J 6 bases, leaving 6 bases between the germline ends. The germline gives CDR1 LNHDA, CDR2 SQIVND (reference sequence). CDR3 length: 13 residues. In nucleotides, the CDR3 is TGTGCCAGTAGTATAGACAGGGGCAATGAGCAGTTCTTC. Protein: CASSIDRGNEQFF. Based on the CDR3 plus reference TRBV19 and TRBJ2-1, the full variable domain is DGGITQSPKYLFRKEGQNVTLSCEQNLNHDAMYWYRQDPGQGLRLIYYSQIVNDFQKGDIAEGYSVSREKKESFPLTVTSAQKNPTAFYLCASSIDRGNEQFFGPGTRLTVL.